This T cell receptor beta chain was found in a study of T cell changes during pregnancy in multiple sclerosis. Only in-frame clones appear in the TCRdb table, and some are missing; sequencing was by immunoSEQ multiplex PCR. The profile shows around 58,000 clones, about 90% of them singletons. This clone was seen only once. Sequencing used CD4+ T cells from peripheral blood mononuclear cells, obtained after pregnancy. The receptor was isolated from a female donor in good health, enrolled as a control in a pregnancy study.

Here the CDR3 reads CASSPPRFATGGEAFF. The DNA of the CDR3 is TGTGCCAGTAGTCCTCCCAGGTTCGCGACAGGAGGTGAAGCTTTCTTT. V gene TRBV19 combines with J gene TRBJ1-1; D possibly corresponds to TRBD1 (6 bases). Germline CDR1 is LNHDA and CDR2 is SQIVND (reference sequence). V was pared by 5 bases and J by 7 bases, with 23 bases between. The CDR3 consists of 16 residues. Full variable domain (rest looked up from reference TRBV19 and TRBJ1-1): DGGITQSPKYLFRKEGQNVTLSCEQNLNHDAMYWYRQDPGQGLRLIYYSQIVNDFQKGDIAEGYSVSREKKESFPLTVTSAQKNPTAFYLCASSPPRFATGGEAFFGQGTRLTVV.